The source of this T cell receptor (beta chain) is a study of CD8+ T cells in alopecia areata. The overall study: For treated patients, severity scores reflected the percentage of scalp area affected.

Details on this clone: Its cognate antigen is unknown.

This sample's treatment: oral pan-JAK inhibitor, 5-10 mg twice daily. Study observations and caveats: While tofacitinib was given, many expanded lesional clones persisted in scalp and blood. Scalp sequencing also captures normal skin's resident alphabeta T cells. Lesional scalp displayed greater clonality than normal scalp, most notably in alopecia totalis/universalis.

V was shortened by 5 bases and J by 4 bases, with 11 bases between the two germline ends. Germline values: CDR1 MNHEY, CDR2 SVGAGI. The CDR3 is 13 residues long. The sequencing template was cDNA reverse transcribed from extracted RNA. Method: immunoSEQ multiplex PCR; TCRdb's copy keeps in-frame clones and lacks some. Of about 200,000 clones in the sample, less than 45% were seen once. This specimen consisted of CD4+ T cells sorted from blood, obtained at approximately week 34, from a patient treated with tofacitinib. This clonotype was sampled from a human donor with alopecia areata. The chain carries TRBV6-5 and TRBJ2-5, with a weak D call TRBD2 (6 bases). The CDR3 DNA follows: TGTGCCAGCAGTGGACTACTCCGAGAGACCCAGTACTTC. This codes for CASSGLLRETQYF.